These T cell receptor beta chains were read from a single sample in a study of identifying expanded T cells in peripheral blood. Profiled with immunoSEQ multiplex PCR; TCRdb holds only in-frame clones, not every one. The sample includes about 94,000 clones, roughly 88% seen only once; the top ten take under 6.5%. Sample: blood. All receptors come from a person aged 18 to 70 in good health. Each CDR3 is given with its conserved first and last residue. A D gene is named only where the DNA matches it firmly. Clone size is given for some rows only: seen once, a few or many times, or a class if the clone is expanded.

D: NA; size: NA; V: TRBV21-1; J: TRBJ2-5; CDR3: CASSKCPFLAEKETQYF; DNA: TGTGCCAGCAGCAAATGCCCTTTTCTAGCGGAAAAAGAGACCCAGTACTTC
D: NA; size: NA; V: TRBV10-3; J: TRBJ1-1; CDR3: CAISERGTVNTEAFF; DNA: TGTGCCATCAGTGAAAGGGGGACGGTTAACACTGAAGCTTTCTTT
D: NA; size: NA; V: TRBV15; J: TRBJ1-4; CDR3: CATSQGGREKLFF; DNA: TGTGCCACCAGCCAGGGCGGGCGAGAAAAACTGTTTTTT
D: NA; size: NA; V: TRBV14; J: TRBJ2-7; CDR3: CASSQEGYQGYEQYF; DNA: TGTGCCAGCAGCCAAGAGGGCTATCAGGGGTACGAGCAGTACTTC
D: TRBD1; size: NA; V: TRBV7-2; J: TRBJ1-5; CDR3: CASSLEGQINQPQHF; DNA: TGTGCCAGCAGCTTAGAGGGACAGATCAATCAGCCCCAGCATTTT
D: TRBD1; size: NA; V: TRBV7-2; J: TRBJ1-3; CDR3: CASSFGTVGNTIYF; DNA: TGTGCCAGCAGCTTCGGGACAGTAGGAAACACCATATATTTT
D: NA; size: NA; V: TRBV19; J: TRBJ1-2; CDR3: CASSRGRYYGYTF; DNA: TGTGCCAGTAGTCGGGGGCGCTACTATGGCTACACCTTC
D: NA; size: NA; V: TRBV6-1; J: TRBJ1-1; CDR3: CASSGETEAFF; DNA: TGTGCCAGCAGTGGTGAGACTGAAGCTTTCTTT
D: NA; size: NA; V: TRBV5-1; J: TRBJ1-3; CDR3: CASSLDGSSGNTIYF; DNA: TGCGCCAGCAGCTTGGACGGTAGCTCTGGAAACACCATATATTTT
D: TRBD1; size: NA; V: TRBV27; J: TRBJ1-5; CDR3: CASSPQDRGQGQPQHF; DNA: TGTGCCAGCAGTCCCCAGGACAGGGGGCAGGGTCAGCCCCAGCATTTT
D: NA; size: NA; V: TRBV6-6; J: TRBJ1-2; CDR3: CASSYSIGESGYTF; DNA: TGTGCCAGCAGTTACTCGATTGGGGAGTCTGGCTACACCTTC
D: TRBD1; size: NA; V: TRBV19; J: TRBJ2-7; CDR3: CASQGQGPYEQYF; DNA: TGTGCCAGTCAGGGACAGGGCCCGTACGAGCAGTACTTC
D: NA; size: NA; V: TRBV18; J: TRBJ2-1; CDR3: CASSPRVLNEQFF; DNA: TGTGCCAGCTCACCGCGGGTACTAAATGAGCAGTTCTTC
D: NA; size: NA; V: TRBV2; J: TRBJ2-7; CDR3: CASSDGQNYEQYF; DNA: TGTGCCAGCAGTGATGGGCAGAACTACGAGCAGTACTTC
D: NA; size: NA; V: TRBV6-5; J: TRBJ1-4; CDR3: CASSRSVDEKLFF; DNA: TGTGCCAGCAGTAGGTCCGTGGATGAAAAACTGTTTTTT
D: NA; size: NA; V: TRBV9; J: TRBJ2-5; CDR3: CASSVEGVEETQYF; DNA: TGTGCCAGCAGCGTAGAGGGGGTGGAAGAGACCCAGTACTTC
D: NA; size: NA; V: TRBV19; J: TRBJ2-4; CDR3: CASSMEGSNIQYF; DNA: TGTGCCAGTAGTATGGAAGGGAGTAACATTCAGTACTTC
D: TRBD2; size: NA; V: TRBV9; J: TRBJ2-7; CDR3: CASSVAGTSATYEQYF; DNA: TGTGCCAGCAGCGTAGCTGGGACTAGCGCAACCTACGAGCAGTACTTC
D: NA; size: NA; V: TRBV19; J: TRBJ1-1; CDR3: CASTDSLSEAFF; DNA: TGTGCCAGTACTGACTCGCTAAGTGAAGCTTTCTTT
D: TRBD1; size: NA; V: TRBV18; J: TRBJ1-6; CDR3: CASSPGQGYSPLHF; DNA: TGTGCCAGCTCACCGGGACAGGGGTATTCACCCCTCCACTTT
D: NA; size: NA; V: TRBV6-1; J: TRBJ1-1; CDR3: CASRRVVGSYTEAFF; DNA: TGTGCCAGCAGAAGGGTAGTAGGCTCGTACACTGAAGCTTTCTTT
D: TRBD2; size: NA; V: TRBV4-1; J: TRBJ2-3; CDR3: CASSPSGYTQYF; DNA: TGCGCCAGCAGCCCTAGCGGATATACGCAGTATTTT
D: TRBD1; size: NA; V: TRBV29-1; J: TRBJ1-2; CDR3: CSVETGTGHGYTF; DNA: TGCAGCGTTGAGACCGGGACAGGCCATGGCTACACCTTC
D: NA; size: NA; V: TRBV5-1; J: TRBJ2-3; CDR3: CASSLPDRAGPRGTQYF; DNA: TGCGCCAGCAGCTTGCCCGACAGGGCGGGACCCCGGGGTACGCAGTATTTT
D: TRBD2; size: NA; V: TRBV7-9; J: TRBJ2-1; CDR3: CASSLKLAGAFVSHNEQFF; DNA: TGTGCCAGCAGCTTAAAACTAGCGGGGGCCTTTGTATCACACAATGAGCAGTTCTTC
D: NA; size: NA; V: TRBV2; J: TRBJ1-2; CDR3: CARMEDGAKRYTF; DNA: TGTGCCAGGATGGAAGACGGCGCGAAACGCTACACCTTC
D: NA; size: NA; V: TRBV7-8; J: TRBJ2-7; CDR3: CASSLGWGDEQYF; DNA: TGTGCCAGCAGCTTAGGGTGGGGCGACGAGCAGTACTTC
D: TRBD2; size: once; V: TRBV9; J: TRBJ2-7; CDR3: CASSVGAGGFYEQYF; DNA: TGTGCCAGCAGCGTAGGGGCGGGGGGATTCTACGAGCAGTACTTC
D: NA; size: NA; V: TRBV7-3; J: TRBJ1-2; CDR3: CASSPDFNYGYTF; DNA: TGTGCCAGCAGCCCTGACTTTAACTATGGCTACACCTTC
D: NA; size: few; V: TRBV6-6; J: TRBJ1-5; CDR3: CASRRQAGQPQHF; DNA: TGTGCCAGCAGGCGACAGGCTGGGCAGCCCCAGCATTTT
D: NA; size: NA; V: TRBV19; J: TRBJ1-1; CDR3: CASCMWDAAFF; DNA: TGTGCCAGCTGTATGTGGGATGCCGCTTTCTTT
D: NA; size: NA; V: TRBV7-2; J: TRBJ2-3; CDR3: CASSLDVRGLTDTQYF; DNA: TGTGCCAGCAGCTTAGACGTCCGGGGACTCACAGATACGCAGTATTTT
D: NA; size: NA; V: TRBV7-9; J: TRBJ1-1; CDR3: CASSLVVHRNTEAFF; DNA: TGTGCCAGCAGCTTAGTAGTGCACCGGAACACTGAAGCTTTCTTT
D: NA; size: NA; V: TRBV6-6; J: TRBJ1-5; CDR3: CASSYSNLSNQPQHF; DNA: TGTGCCAGCAGTTACTCGAACCTTAGCAATCAGCCCCAGCATTTT
D: NA; size: once; V: TRBV4-1; J: TRBJ2-7; CDR3: CASSQVRIVSQNEQYF; DNA: TGCGCCAGCAGCCAAGTAAGAATTGTCAGTCAAAACGAGCAGTACTTC
D: NA; size: NA; V: TRBV7-8; J: TRBJ2-3; CDR3: CASSLAMNTDTQYF; DNA: TGTGCCAGCAGCTTAGCGATGAATACAGATACGCAGTATTTT
D: TRBD2; size: NA; V: TRBV7-2; J: TRBJ2-3; CDR3: CASSLGLAGGLRDTQYF; DNA: TGTGCCAGCAGCTTAGGACTAGCGGGAGGCCTCCGGGATACGCAGTATTTT
D: TRBD2; size: NA; V: TRBV7-6; J: TRBJ2-1; CDR3: CASSSPPWERESDEQFF; DNA: TGTGCCAGCAGCTCTCCTCCTTGGGAGCGGGAGTCCGATGAGCAGTTCTTC
D: NA; size: NA; V: TRBV9; J: TRBJ1-1; CDR3: CASSVGYDLNTEAFF; DNA: TGTGCCAGCAGCGTAGGGTACGATCTGAACACTGAAGCTTTCTTT
D: TRBD1; size: once; V: TRBV5-4; J: TRBJ2-5; CDR3: CASSLEGGGRKEETQYF; DNA: TGTGCCAGCAGCTTGGAAGGGGGCGGGCGAAAGGAGGAGACCCAGTACTTC
D: NA; size: NA; V: TRBV19; J: TRBJ2-3; CDR3: CASSIDRGDTQYF; DNA: TGTGCCAGTAGTATAGACCGGGGAGATACGCAGTATTTT
D: TRBD1; size: NA; V: TRBV29-1; J: TRBJ2-7; CDR3: CSVKRGTGNYEQYF; DNA: TGCAGCGTGAAAAGAGGGACAGGTAACTACGAGCAGTACTTC
D: NA; size: NA; V: TRBV5-1; J: TRBJ2-5; CDR3: CASSLGGRAQETQYF; DNA: TGCGCCAGCAGCTTGGGGGGCAGAGCCCAAGAGACCCAGTACTTC
D: NA; size: once; V: TRBV11-2; J: TRBJ2-3; CDR3: CASSLGLGTPLDTQYF; DNA: TGTGCCAGCAGCTTAGGGTTAGGCACCCCGTTAGATACGCAGTATTTT
D: NA; size: NA; V: TRBV5-6; J: TRBJ1-2; CDR3: CASSPGTSNYGYTF; DNA: TGTGCCAGCAGCCCAGGAACCAGCAACTATGGCTACACCTTC
D: NA; size: NA; V: TRBV6-1; J: TRBJ1-3; CDR3: CASSEALKDPGNTIYF; DNA: TGTGCCAGCAGTGAAGCCCTGAAGGACCCTGGAAACACCATATATTTT
D: TRBD1; size: NA; V: TRBV5-1; J: TRBJ1-2; CDR3: CASSLAGTGGYGYTF; DNA: TGCGCCAGCAGCCTGGCCGGGACAGGGGGCTATGGCTACACCTTC
D: NA; size: NA; V: TRBV6-1; J: TRBJ1-4; CDR3: CASNPTAIREKLFF; DNA: TGTGCCAGCAACCCTACTGCTATTCGGGAAAAACTGTTTTTT
D: NA; size: few; V: TRBV19; J: TRBJ1-2; CDR3: CASSIGRVLRSNYGYTF; DNA: TGTGCCAGTAGTATAGGCCGGGTCCTCCGTTCTAACTATGGCTACACCTTC
D: TRBD1; size: NA; V: TRBV29-1; J: TRBJ1-1; CDR3: CSVTGGALEAFF; DNA: TGCAGCGTGACAGGGGGCGCGTTGGAAGCTTTCTTT
D: TRBD2; size: NA; V: TRBV5-1; J: TRBJ2-1; CDR3: CASSLAGLAGGPIRRNEQFF; DNA: TGCGCCAGCAGCTTGGCCGGGCTAGCGGGAGGCCCGATCCGGCGCAATGAGCAGTTCTTC
D: NA; size: once; V: TRBV7-2; J: TRBJ1-2; CDR3: CASSLAAIFNYGYTF; DNA: TGTGCCAGCAGCTTAGCGGCGATTTTTAACTATGGCTACACCTTC
D: TRBD1; size: NA; V: TRBV27; J: TRBJ1-1; CDR3: CASSLDGTGVTEAFF; DNA: TGTGCCAGCAGTCTGGACGGGACAGGGGTTACTGAAGCTTTCTTT
D: NA; size: NA; V: TRBV6-1; J: TRBJ1-5; CDR3: CASSERRDQPQHF; DNA: TGTGCCAGCAGTGAACGGAGGGATCAGCCCCAGCATTTT
D: TRBD1; size: NA; V: TRBV30; J: TRBJ1-5; CDR3: CAWSKAGGILENQPQHF; DNA: TGTGCCTGGAGTAAGGCAGGGGGAATTTTGGAGAATCAGCCCCAGCATTTT